The following is a TCR beta chain sequence with its context. These data belong to a study of CD8+ T cells in alopecia areata. The CDR3 loop spans 13 amino acids. CDR1 and CDR2 from the germline V gene are GTSNPN and SVGIG (reference sequence). V lost 3 bases and J 10 bases, leaving 18 bases between the germline ends. cDNA reverse transcribed from extracted RNA served as the sequencing template. Sequencing was performed with immunoSEQ multiplex PCR; in TCRdb, only in-frame clones are kept and a portion is missing. The sample consists of over 200,000 clones, about 64% of them appearing once. Treatment denoted: oral pan-JAK inhibitor, 5-10 mg twice daily.

This sequence joins TRBV30 and TRBJ1-1, with D maybe TRBD1 (5 bases). This sample comprised CD4+ T cells sorted from blood, obtained at week 4, from a patient treated with tofacitinib. This TCR was sampled from a human donor with alopecia areata. The CDR3: CAWSRGDGFGAFF. For the CDR3, the DNA is TGTGCCTGGAGCAGAGGGGATGGGTTTGGAGCTTTCTTT. Full variable domain (outside the CDR3, taken from reference TRBV30 and TRBJ1-1): SQTIHQWPATLVQPVGSPLSLECTVEGTSNPNLYWYRQAAGRGLQLLFYSVGIGQISSEVPQNLSASRPQDRQFILSSKKLLLSDSGFYLCAWSRGDGFGAFFGQGTRLTVV.